The 27 T cell receptor beta chains below were found in one sample sequenced in a study of blood T cell repertoires in COVID-19. Sequencing used immunoSEQ multiplex PCR; TCRdb keeps in-frame clones, though not all of them. The sample shows 300,000 to 450,000 clones, 70% to 90% of them seen only once. Input material: PBMCs or T cells enriched from blood (not recorded which). Receptor source: a man aged 35-49 years in a cohort exposed to, infected with or recovered from COVID-19 (not recorded which).

V usage is TRBV18 and J usage is TRBJ1-1; possibly TRBD1 for D (5 bases). CDR3 length: 16 residues. V lost 1 base and J 1 base, leaving 13 bases between the germline ends. The germline gives CDR1 KGHSH, CDR2 LQKENI. CDR3: CASSPLWVGGNTEAFF. The CDR3 coding sequence is TGTGCCAGCTCACCACTATGGGTCGGGGGGAACACTGAAGCTTTCTTT. Based on the CDR3 plus reference TRBV18 and TRBJ1-1, the full variable domain is NAGVMQNPRHLVRRRGQEARLRCSPMKGHSHVYWYRQLPEEGLKFMVYLQKENIIDESGMPKERFSAEFPKEGPSILRIQQVVRGDSAAYFCASSPLWVGGNTEAFFGQGTRLTVV.

The chain couples TRBV3-1 (or the pseudogene TRBV3-2) to TRBJ1-1; D ambiguous. The CDR3 is 14 residues long. The germline gives CDR1 LGHDT, CDR2 YNNKEL (reference sequence). Trimming removed 2 bases from V and 1 base from J, with 8 bases in between. The CDR3 region is CASSQTVANTEAFF. CDR3 DNA sequence: TGTGCCAGCAGCCAAACCGTAGCGAACACTGAAGCTTTCTTT.

This clone was detected only a few times. The chain is built from TRBV27 and TRBJ2-2; TRBD2 matches at 12 bases. The CDR3 extends over 16 amino acids. Trimming cost V 2 bases and J 7 bases; bases outside gene matches: 5. Germline assignment: CDR1 MNHEY and CDR2 SMNVEV (reference sequence). DNA for the CDR3: TGTGCCAGCAGTTTAGGGGCTAGCGGGAGGGGCGGGGAGCTGTTTTTT. Its protein is CASSLGASGRGGELFF.

The rearrangement uses TRBV6-6 and TRBJ1-1; TRBD1 aligns across 8 bases. V shed 5 bases and J 1 base; nucleotides not matched to a gene: 12. Germline CDR1 and CDR2: MNHNY and SVGAGI (reference sequence). The CDR3 has 17 residues. This CDR3 is CASSPTMTGARNTEAFF. The CDR3 nucleotides read TGTGCCAGCAGTCCTACAATGACAGGGGCTAGGAACACTGAAGCTTTCTTT.

The chain carries TRBV3-1 (or the pseudogene TRBV3-2) and TRBJ2-2; 8 nucleotides line up with TRBD2. Germline CDR1 is LGHDT and CDR2 is YNNKEL (reference sequence). With V trimmed by 2 bases and J by 4 bases, 3 bases remained unmatched. The CDR3 has 15 amino acids. This CDR3 is CASSQSGSFTGELFF. The CDR3 DNA follows: TGTGCCAGCAGCCAAAGCGGGAGCTTCACCGGGGAGCTGTTTTTT.

In its sample, this clone was seen once. The chain carries TRBV6-1 and TRBJ2-2; 10 bases match TRBD1. Looked up from germline, CDR1 is MNHNS and CDR2 is SASEGT. The CDR3 runs 15 residues. J gave up 4 bases and V 3 bases, and 2 bases lay outside the gene matches. The CDR3, as DNA: TGTGCCAGCAGTGAGGACAGGGGGTTCACCGGGGAGCTGTTTTTT. Amino acid sequence: CASSEDRGFTGELFF.

The chain couples TRBV4-1 to TRBJ2-2, with D possibly matching TRBD2 (6 bases). V was shortened by 1 base and J by 0 bases, with 12 bases between the two germline ends. Germline CDR1 reads MGHRA; CDR2 reads YSYEKL. CDR3 length: 17 amino acids. In DNA form, the CDR3 reads TGCGCCAGCAGCCAAGGTGGGAGGCTCGCGAACACCGGGGAGCTGTTTTTT. This gives the protein CASSQGGRLANTGELFF.

The chain couples TRBV11-2 to TRBJ1-1, with D perhaps TRBD1 (5 bases). The germline gives CDR1 SGHAT, CDR2 FQNNGV. The CDR3 is 13 amino acids. With 8 bases removed from V and 5 bases from J, the gap between germline ends came to 15 bases. CDR3 coding DNA: TGTGCCAGCGCGTACCGTGGGGGGACTGAAGCTTTCTTT. Its translation: CASAYRGGTEAFF.

The genes are TRBV19 and TRBJ1-5; a possible D gene is TRBD1 (6 bases). Germline V gives CDR1 LNHDA, CDR2 SQIVND (reference sequence). The CDR3 is 15 amino acids. Trimming took 6 bases from V and 1 from J, leaving 13 bases between them. This CDR3 is CASRLDRKSNQPQHF. The CDR3 coding sequence is TGTGCCAGTAGACTGGACAGAAAAAGCAATCAGCCCCAGCATTTT.

This chain joins TRBV2 and TRBJ2-5; the match to TRBD2 covers 13 bases. The germline CDR1 and CDR2 sequences are SNHLY and FYNNEI. V was pared by 5 bases and J by 5 bases, with 5 bases of the junction left unmatched. This CDR3 is 15 amino acids long. This CDR3 reads CASSRTSGRGETQYF. Written as DNA, the CDR3 is TGTGCCAGCAGTCGGACTAGCGGGAGAGGGGAGACCCAGTACTTC.

The chain carries TRBV28 and TRBJ2-7; TRBD2 agrees at 13 bases. Germline V gene sequence: CDR1 MDHEN, CDR2 SYDVKM. Unmatched junction bases numbered 4, after V lost 6 bases and J lost 2 bases. This CDR3 spans 15 amino acids. This CDR3 reads CASRLGLAGAYEQYF. CDR3 coding DNA: TGTGCCAGCAGACTCGGACTAGCGGGAGCCTACGAGCAGTACTTC.

V usage is TRBV7-3 and J usage is TRBJ1-6; 7 nucleotides agree with TRBD1. V shed 2 bases and J 7 bases; nucleotides not matched to a gene: 2. The germline V gene has CDR1 SGHTA and CDR2 FQGTGA. This CDR3 has 14 residues. The CDR3 region has the DNA TGTGCCAGCAGCTTAGGGACAGAGAATTCACCCCTCCACTTT. The encoded protein is CASSLGTENSPLHF. Supplemented by reference TRBV7-3 and TRBJ1-6, the full variable domain reads GAGVSQTPSNKVTEKGKYVELRCDPISGHTALYWYRQSLGQGPEFLIYFQGTGAADDSGLPNDRFFAVRPEGSVSTLKIQRTERGDSAVYLCASSLGTENSPLHFGNGTRLTVT.

This chain uses TRBV5-4 with TRBJ1-6; unclear D gene. CDR1 and CDR2 (germline): SGHNT, YYREEE (reference sequence). Between the trimmed V and J ends, which lost 1 base and 7 bases, there was a span of 12 bases. CDR3 length: 15 residues. CDR3 region: CASSLYLQQNSPLHF. Here the CDR3 DNA reads TGTGCCAGCAGCTTGTATTTACAGCAGAATTCACCCCTCCACTTT.

Many counts were recorded for this clone. The chain is built from TRBV7-9 and TRBJ2-7; 7 bases fit TRBD2. The CDR3 runs 13 residues. The V gene end was trimmed by 0 bases and the J gene end by 4 bases; junction bases not matched to a gene: 0. Per the germline V gene, CDR1 is SEHNR and CDR2 is FQNEAQ (reference sequence). CDR3 nucleotide sequence: TGTGCCAGCAGCTTAGCGGGAGGGTACGAGCAGTACTTC. Translating gives CASSLAGGYEQYF.

This chain uses TRBV6-1 with TRBJ1-4; D ambiguous. V lost 3 bases and J lost 0, with 11 bases in between. CDR3 length: 16 amino acids. Germline CDR1 reads MNHNS; CDR2 reads SASEGT. The DNA for the CDR3 is TGTGCCAGCAGTGACGGTCGGAGAGCAACTAATGAAAAACTGTTTTTT. Protein sequence: CASSDGRRATNEKLFF.

V usage is TRBV10-3 and J usage is TRBJ1-2, with TRBD1 matching over 11 bases. V was pared by 5 bases and J by 6 bases, with 8 bases of the junction left unmatched. CDR1 and CDR2 from the germline V gene are ENHRY and SYGVKD. The CDR3 has 15 amino acids. CDR3 region: CAISSTGTGGHGYTF. The CDR3 DNA reads TGTGCCATCAGTAGTACCGGGACAGGGGGTCATGGCTACACCTTC.

The chain has TRBV7-2 and TRBJ1-1; TRBD1 might be the D (5 bases). The CDR3 has 11 amino acids. Germline CDR1 reads SGHTA; CDR2 reads FQGNSA. Trimming took 3 bases from V and 11 from J, leaving 10 bases between them. CDR3 protein: CASSFSPGAFF. The CDR3 DNA is TGTGCCAGCAGCTTCAGTCCAGGGGCTTTCTTT.

V and J are TRBV7-2 and TRBJ2-5; the D gene is possibly TRBD2 (6 bases). With 1 base removed from V and 9 bases from J, the gap between germline ends came to 18 bases. Germline CDR1 reads SGHTA; CDR2 reads FQGNSA. The CDR3 is 15 residues long. DNA of the CDR3: TGTGCCAGCAGCTTAGACACTAGCAGGGTATGGTCCCAGTACTTC. Residues: CASSLDTSRVWSQYF.

V is TRBV3-1 (or the pseudogene TRBV3-2) and J is TRBJ2-5; tentatively, D is TRBD1 (6 bases). From germline, CDR1 is LGHDT and CDR2 YNNKEL (reference sequence). Deletions cut 7 bases from V and 4 bases from J, with 13 bases between. This CDR3 contains 13 residues. The CDR3 DNA reads as TGTGCCAGCACCCTAAGAGGGGGAGAGACCCAGTACTTC. This codes for CASTLRGGETQYF.

The V and J genes are TRBV6-5 and TRBJ2-7; 8 bases are shared with TRBD2. The germline V gene encodes CDR1 MNHEY and CDR2 SVGAGI. The ends lost 4 bases at V and 0 bases at J; junction bases unmatched: 5. CDR3 length equals 15 residues. The CDR3 is CASSSPSGSSYEQYF. CDR3 nucleotides: TGTGCCAGCAGTTCGCCCAGCGGGAGCTCCTACGAGCAGTACTTC.

With regard to this clone: Other DNA sequences in the same sample also yield this CDR3. This sequence joins TRBV7-9 and TRBJ2-1, with 11 nucleotides matching TRBD2. Germline values: CDR1 SEHNR, CDR2 FQNEAQ (reference sequence). The CDR3 extends over 15 amino acids. With V trimmed by 4 bases and J by 7 bases, 6 bases remained unmatched. This chain's CDR3 is CASSSTSGRGNEQFF. CDR3 nucleotides: TGTGCCAGCAGCTCAACTAGCGGGAGAGGTAATGAGCAGTTCTTC.

This clone has more than one count but fewer than ten. The chain uses TRBV7-9 and TRBJ1-6, with 7 bases that match TRBD1. CDR3 length: 15 amino acids. In germline, CDR1 is SEHNR, CDR2 FQNEAQ (reference sequence). Germline trimming cut 6 bases from V and 8 bases from J; bases unmatched to any gene: 10. In nucleotides, the CDR3 is TGTGCCAGCAGTTTCACCGGGACAGATCATTCACCCCTCCACTTT. Protein sequence: CASSFTGTDHSPLHF.

The chain has TRBV6-5 and TRBJ1-1, with D possibly matching TRBD1 (5 bases). V was pared by 6 bases and J by 1 base, with 12 bases between. CDR1 and CDR2 from the germline V gene are MNHEY and SVGAGI. The CDR3 has 14 amino acids. The CDR3 region is CASSPGSGNTEAFF. CDR3 nucleotide sequence: TGTGCCAGCAGCCCAGGGTCTGGGAACACTGAAGCTTTCTTT.

The rearrangement links TRBV18 to TRBJ2-7, with 7 nucleotides matching TRBD2. The CDR3 has 14 amino acids. With 4 bases clipped from V and 2 bases from J, the junction kept 5 bases outside the gene matches. Per germline, CDR1 KGHSH and CDR2 LQKENI. CDR3 coding DNA: TGTGCCAGCTCACGTGAGGGAGGGGCCTACGAGCAGTACTTC. Protein sequence: CASSREGGAYEQYF.

The gene calls are TRBV12-2 and TRBJ2-5; TRBD2 is the table's D call, not checked against the DNA. TRBV12-2 is reported as a pseudogene. This CDR3 region has 15 residues. The CDR3 is CASRLVFCGRETQYF. In nucleotides, the CDR3 is TGTGCAAGTCGCTTAGTGTTCTGCGGGAGGGAGACCCAGTACTTC.

This rearrangement joins TRBV7-3 to TRBJ2-3; tentatively, D is TRBD1 (6 bases). The CDR3 length is 14 residues. Per the germline V gene, CDR1 is SGHTA and CDR2 is FQGTGA. Trimming left V 6 bases short and J 2 bases short, with 12 bases between. The CDR3 loop reads CASSRQASTDTQYF. The CDR3 DNA reads as TGTGCCAGCAGTCGACAGGCGTCCACAGATACGCAGTATTTT.

The chain couples TRBV9 to TRBJ2-1; TRBD2 matches 12 bases. CDR1 is SGDLS, CDR2 YYNGEE, per germline. This CDR3 spans 17 amino acids. J was trimmed by 3 bases and V by 4 bases; bases with no gene match: 8. The CDR3 protein is CASSLLASGRVYNEQFF. CDR3 coding DNA: TGTGCCAGCAGCCTCCTGGCTAGCGGGAGGGTCTACAATGAGCAGTTCTTC.